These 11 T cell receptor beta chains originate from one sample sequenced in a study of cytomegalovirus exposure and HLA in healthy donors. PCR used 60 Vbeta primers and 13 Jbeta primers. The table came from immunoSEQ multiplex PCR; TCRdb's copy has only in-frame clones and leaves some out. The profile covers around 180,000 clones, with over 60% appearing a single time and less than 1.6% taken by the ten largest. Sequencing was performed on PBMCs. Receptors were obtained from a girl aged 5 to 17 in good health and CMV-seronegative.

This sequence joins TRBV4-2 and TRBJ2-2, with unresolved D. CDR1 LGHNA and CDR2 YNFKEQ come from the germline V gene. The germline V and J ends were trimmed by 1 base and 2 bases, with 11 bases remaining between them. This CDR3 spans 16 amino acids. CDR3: CASSQVGGTNTGELFF. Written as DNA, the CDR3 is TGTGCCAGCAGCCAAGTTGGCGGCACCAACACCGGGGAGCTGTTTTTT.

The CDR3 is CASSGGGETGELFF. The CDR3 DNA reads TGCGCCAGCAGTGGGGGGGGCGAAACCGGGGAGCTGTTTTTT. J is TRBJ2-2 and V is TRBV10-1, with a weak D call TRBD2 (7 bases). Germline values: CDR1 WNHNN, CDR2 SYGVQD (reference sequence). The CDR3 length is 14 residues. With 4 bases removed from V and 5 bases from J, the gap between germline ends came to 11 bases.

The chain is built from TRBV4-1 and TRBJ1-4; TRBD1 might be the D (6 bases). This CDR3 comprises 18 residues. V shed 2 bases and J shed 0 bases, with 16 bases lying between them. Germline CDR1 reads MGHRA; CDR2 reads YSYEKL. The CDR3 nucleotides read TGCGCCAGCAGCCAATCTCCAGGGGTGGGAGCAACTAATGAAAAACTGTTTTTT. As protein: CASSQSPGVGATNEKLFF.

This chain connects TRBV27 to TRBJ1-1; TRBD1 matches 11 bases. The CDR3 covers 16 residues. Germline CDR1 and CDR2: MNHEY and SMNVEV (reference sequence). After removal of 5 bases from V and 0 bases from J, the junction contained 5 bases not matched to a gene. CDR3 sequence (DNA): TGTGCCAGCAGTCACGGGACAGGGGGAATGAACACTGAAGCTTTCTTT. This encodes CASSHGTGGMNTEAFF.

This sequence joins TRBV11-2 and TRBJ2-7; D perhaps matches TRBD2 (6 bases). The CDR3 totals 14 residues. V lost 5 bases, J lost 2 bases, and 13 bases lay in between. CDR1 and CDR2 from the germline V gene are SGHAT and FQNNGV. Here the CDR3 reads CASSRRGTPYEQYF. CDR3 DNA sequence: TGTGCCAGCAGCCGCCGGGGGACCCCCTACGAGCAGTACTTC. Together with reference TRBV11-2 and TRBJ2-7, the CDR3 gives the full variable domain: EAGVAQSPRYKIIEKRQSVAFWCNPISGHATLYWYQQILGQGPKLLIQFQNNGVVDDSQLPKDRFSAERLKGVDSTLKIQPAKLEDSAVYLCASSRRGTPYEQYFGPGTRLTVT.

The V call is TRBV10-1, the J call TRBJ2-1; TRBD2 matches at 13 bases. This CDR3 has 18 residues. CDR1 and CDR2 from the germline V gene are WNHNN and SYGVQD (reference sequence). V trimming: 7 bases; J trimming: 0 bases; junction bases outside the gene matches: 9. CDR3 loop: CASIGGLAGLTSYNEQFF. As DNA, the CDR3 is TGCGCCAGCATCGGGGGACTAGCGGGGCTAACCTCCTACAATGAGCAGTTCTTC.

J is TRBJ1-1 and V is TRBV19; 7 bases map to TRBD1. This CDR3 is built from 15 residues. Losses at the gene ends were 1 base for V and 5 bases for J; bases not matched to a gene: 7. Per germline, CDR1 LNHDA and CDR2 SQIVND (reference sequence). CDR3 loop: CASSIGETGWTEAFF. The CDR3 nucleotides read TGTGCCAGTAGTATAGGGGAGACAGGGTGGACTGAAGCTTTCTTT.

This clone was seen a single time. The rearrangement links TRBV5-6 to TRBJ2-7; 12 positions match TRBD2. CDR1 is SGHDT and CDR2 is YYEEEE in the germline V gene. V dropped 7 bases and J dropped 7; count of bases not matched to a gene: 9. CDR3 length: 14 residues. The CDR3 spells CASGLAGTFLEQYF. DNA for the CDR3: TGTGCCAGCGGACTAGCGGGGACTTTTTTGGAGCAGTACTTC.

CDR3 coding DNA: TGTGCCAGCAGCCCCCGACTAGCAGCACAAGAGACCCAGTACTTC. Its translation: CASSPRLAAQETQYF. The chain has TRBV27 and TRBJ2-5, with 7 bases lining up with TRBD2. Germline V gene lookup returns CDR1 MNHEY and CDR2 SMNVEV (reference sequence). CDR3 length equals 15 residues. V lost 6 bases and J lost 2; bases outside the gene matches: 9.

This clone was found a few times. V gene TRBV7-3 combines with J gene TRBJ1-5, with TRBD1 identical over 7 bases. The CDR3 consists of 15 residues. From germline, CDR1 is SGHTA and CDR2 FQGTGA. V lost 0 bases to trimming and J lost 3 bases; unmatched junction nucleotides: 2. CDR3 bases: TGTGCCAGCAGCTTAACGACAGGGAACAATCAGCCCCAGCATTTT. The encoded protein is CASSLTTGNNQPQHF.

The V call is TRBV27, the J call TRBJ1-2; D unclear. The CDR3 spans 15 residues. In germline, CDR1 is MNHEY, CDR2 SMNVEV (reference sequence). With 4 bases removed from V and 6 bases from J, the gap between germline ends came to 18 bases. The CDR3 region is CASSSWNGERHGYTF. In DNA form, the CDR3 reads TGTGCCAGCAGTTCCTGGAACGGAGAAAGACATGGCTACACCTTC.